This TCR beta chain was observed in a study of CD8 T cells in ankylosing spondylitis. Overall study results and limits: Seemingly characteristic of ankylosing spondylitis blood was a TCR beta motif consisting of roughly 8 highly homologous variants. Some of these motif variants have turned up before, in reports on reactive arthritis synovial fluid and blood.

In regard to this clonotype: Its antigen is still unknown.

MiXCR was run by TCRdb on the 5' RACE reads, yielding one entry per CDR3 protein. The profile shows 200,000 to 250,000 distinct CDR3 sequences, just under 7.5% of them singletons. CDR3 length equals 16 residues. Trimming at V came to 2 bases and at J to 1 base, leaving 8 bases not matched to a gene. Germline loops: CDR1 SNHLY, CDR2 FYNNEI. The sample was blood, either unsorted or a sorted T cell fraction (not recorded which). The receptor's source is a male donor with ankylosing spondylitis. The chain combines TRBV2 with TRBJ2-7; 7 positions agree with TRBD1. CDR3 in amino acids: CASSESGTAESYEQYF. CDR3 coding DNA: TGTGCCAGCAGTGAATCTGGGACAGCTGAATCCTACGAGCAGTACTTC.